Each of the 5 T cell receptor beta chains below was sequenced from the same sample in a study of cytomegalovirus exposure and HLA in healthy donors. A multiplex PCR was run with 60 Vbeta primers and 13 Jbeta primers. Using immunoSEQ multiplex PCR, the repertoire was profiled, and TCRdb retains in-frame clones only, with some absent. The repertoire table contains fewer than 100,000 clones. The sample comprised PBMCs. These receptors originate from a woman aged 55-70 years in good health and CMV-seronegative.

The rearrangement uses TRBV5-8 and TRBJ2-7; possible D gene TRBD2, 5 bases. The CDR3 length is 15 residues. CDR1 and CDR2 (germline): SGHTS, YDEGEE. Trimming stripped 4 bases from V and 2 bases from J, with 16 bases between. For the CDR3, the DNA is TGTGCCAGCAGCCCTGGACTCATGGCGGCCTACGAGCAGTACTTC. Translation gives CASSPGLMAAYEQYF.

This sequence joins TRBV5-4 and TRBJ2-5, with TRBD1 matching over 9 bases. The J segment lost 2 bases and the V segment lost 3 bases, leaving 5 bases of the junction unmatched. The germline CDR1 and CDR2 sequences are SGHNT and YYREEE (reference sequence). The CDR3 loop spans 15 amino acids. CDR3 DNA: TGTGCCAGCAGCTCCTTAGACAGGGGGCAAGAGACCCAGTACTTC. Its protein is CASSSLDRGQETQYF.

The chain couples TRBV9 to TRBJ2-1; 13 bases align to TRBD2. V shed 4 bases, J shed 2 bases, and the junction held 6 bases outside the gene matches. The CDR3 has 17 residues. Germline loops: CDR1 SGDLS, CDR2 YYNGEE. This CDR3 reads CASSQGLAGPPYNEQFF. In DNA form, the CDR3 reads TGTGCCAGCAGCCAGGGACTAGCGGGACCCCCCTACAATGAGCAGTTCTTC.

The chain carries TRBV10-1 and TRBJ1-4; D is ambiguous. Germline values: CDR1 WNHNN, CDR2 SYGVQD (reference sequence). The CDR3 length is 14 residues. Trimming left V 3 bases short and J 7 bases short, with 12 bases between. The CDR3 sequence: CASSDRRLGEKLFF. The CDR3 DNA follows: TGCGCCAGCAGTGACCGGCGGCTTGGTGAAAAACTGTTTTTT.

The CDR3 DNA sequence: TGTGCCAGCAGGCCTGTAGCGCTGAGCTCCTACAATGAGCAGTTCTTC. It specifies CASRPVALSSYNEQFF. The chain employs TRBV28 and TRBJ2-1; perhaps TRBD2 as D (5 bases). V lost 6 bases to trimming and J lost 0 bases, with 15 bases between them. The CDR3 runs 16 residues. The germline V gene has CDR1 MDHEN and CDR2 SYDVKM.